The 24 T cell receptor beta chains reported below all come from one sample, sequenced in a study of graft-versus-host responses after intestinal transplantation. No antigens are known for them. Generated by immunoSEQ multiplex PCR, the TCRdb table keeps only in-frame clones and is missing some. Among around 100,000 clones listed, roughly 87% were seen once. Sequenced material: unstimulated CD4+ T cells sorted from spleen or lymph node cells, taken before transplant. The receptors here all came from a human donor who was the organ donor for an intestinal transplant.

V and J are TRBV20-1 and TRBJ2-5; the match to TRBD1 covers 10 bases. Germline V gene lookup returns CDR1 DFQATT and CDR2 SNEGSKA (reference sequence). Trimming cost V 7 bases and J 4 bases; bases outside gene matches: 0. The CDR3 runs 11 residues. For the CDR3, the DNA is TGCAGTGGGACAGGGGGAGAGACCCAGTACTTC. This translates into CSGTGGETQYF.

The rearrangement joins TRBV19 to TRBJ1-2, with TRBD1 as a possible D gene (5 bases). Germline V gene data show CDR1 as LNHDA and CDR2 as SQIVND (reference sequence). Trimming removed 3 bases at V and 2 bases at J, with 13 bases between. This CDR3 spans 15 amino acids. In nucleotides, the CDR3 is TGTGCCAGTAGTATCACCGACAGATACAACTATGGCTACACCTTC. This sequence encodes CASSITDRYNYGYTF.

The chain uses TRBV28 and TRBJ1-2, with TRBD1 matching over 11 bases. The germline V gene encodes CDR1 MDHEN and CDR2 SYDVKM. CDR3 length: 17 residues. The junction had 9 bases not matched to a gene; V was cut back by 6 bases and J by 0 bases. This CDR3 is CASRPGTGGLANYGYTF. The CDR3 DNA is TGTGCCAGCAGGCCTGGGACAGGGGGTTTAGCTAACTATGGCTACACCTTC.

J is TRBJ1-1 and V is TRBV23-1; D uncertain. TRBV23-1 is labeled an ORF, and its function is uncertain. CDR3 length: 14 amino acids. V was clipped by 8 bases and J by 4 bases, with 17 bases between them. As DNA, the CDR3 is TGCGCCAGCCTTAGGGTGAAGGGCGTCACTGAAGCTTTCTTT. Translation gives CASLRVKGVTEAFF.

Written as DNA, the CDR3 is TGTGCCAGTAGTATTAGGGGTGGGGCAGGACCAGAAAAACTGTTTTTT. Its protein is CASSIRGGAGPEKLFF. The chain couples TRBV19 to TRBJ1-4, with D possibly matching TRBD1 (5 bases). The CDR3 has 16 amino acids. Germline V CDR1 and CDR2: LNHDA, SQIVND (reference sequence). V lost 3 bases and J lost 8, with 19 bases in between.

In DNA form, the CDR3 reads TGTGCCAGCTCACCCCGGGGCTCCTACGAGCAGTACTTC. Translating it yields CASSPRGSYEQYF. This chain links TRBV18 with TRBJ2-7, with D perhaps TRBD2 (5 bases). This CDR3 has 13 amino acids. Germline assignment: CDR1 KGHSH and CDR2 LQKENI. V dropped 3 bases and J dropped 0 bases, with 6 bases sitting between them. Variable domain in full (rest from reference TRBV18 and TRBJ2-7): NAGVMQNPRHLVRRRGQEARLRCSPMKGHSHVYWYRQLPEEGLKFMVYLQKENIIDESGMPKERFSAEFPKEGPSILRIQQVVRGDSAAYFCASSPRGSYEQYFGPGTRLTVT.

The chain recombines TRBV18 with TRBJ2-5; TRBD1 is a possible D gene (5 bases). Germline loops: CDR1 KGHSH, CDR2 LQKENI. There are 19 residues in the CDR3. Deletions cut 3 bases from V and 2 bases from J, with 25 bases between. The CDR3 region is CASSPFTLDRTFGQETQYF. The DNA for the CDR3 is TGTGCCAGCTCACCCTTTACTCTCGACAGAACCTTCGGTCAAGAGACCCAGTACTTC. Full variable domain (remainder filled in from reference TRBV18 and TRBJ2-5): NAGVMQNPRHLVRRRGQEARLRCSPMKGHSHVYWYRQLPEEGLKFMVYLQKENIIDESGMPKERFSAEFPKEGPSILRIQQVVRGDSAAYFCASSPFTLDRTFGQETQYFGPGTRLLVL.

The chain links TRBV4-1 to TRBJ1-6; no reliable D call. This CDR3 has 13 amino acids. Germline V gives CDR1 MGHRA, CDR2 YSYEKL. Trimming pared 0 bases from V and 9 bases from J, leaving 6 bases between. The CDR3 region is CASSQDRGSPLHF. CDR3 bases: TGCGCCAGCAGCCAAGATCGCGGTTCACCCCTCCACTTT.

V usage is TRBV9 and J usage is TRBJ1-1, with D unclear. CDR1 is SGDLS, CDR2 YYNGEE, per germline. The V and J ends lost 4 bases and 1 base respectively, with 11 bases between them. The CDR3 is 14 amino acids. CDR3: CASSPIPENTEAFF. The CDR3 coding sequence is TGTGCCAGCAGCCCAATACCGGAGAACACTGAAGCTTTCTTT.

The V call is TRBV18, the J call TRBJ1-1; D is undetermined. CDR3 length equals 13 residues. Germline V gives CDR1 KGHSH, CDR2 LQKENI. The V and J ends lost 0 bases and 4 bases respectively, with 6 bases between them. CDR3 sequence reads: CASSPPWGTEAFF. The CDR3 DNA follows: TGTGCCAGCTCACCACCGTGGGGCACTGAAGCTTTCTTT.

The CDR3 bases are TGTGCCAGTAGTCTGGGGAGCAATCAGCCCCAGCATTTT. Its translation is CASSLGSNQPQHF. This chain links TRBV19 with TRBJ1-5, with D unclear. Trimming left V 5 bases short and J 1 base short, with 6 bases between. Germline V gene lookup returns CDR1 LNHDA and CDR2 SQIVND (reference sequence). This CDR3 has 13 residues.

V and J are TRBV30 and TRBJ1-5; D is unresolved. Germline V lookup: CDR1 GTSNPN, CDR2 SVGIG (reference sequence). V was trimmed by 1 base and J by 7 bases, leaving 8 bases between them. The CDR3 runs to 12 residues. CDR3 sequence: CAWSGGGQPQHF. The CDR3 region has the DNA TGTGCCTGGAGTGGGGGAGGCCAGCCCCAGCATTTT.

The rearrangement uses TRBV5-4 and TRBJ2-3; D perhaps matches TRBD1 (5 bases). This CDR3 comprises 13 residues. Germline-derived CDR1 and CDR2 are SGHNT and YYREEE (reference sequence). Trimming removed 4 bases at V and 5 bases at J, with 11 bases between. The CDR3 loop is CASSKNTGDTQYF. The CDR3 coding sequence is TGTGCCAGCAGCAAAAACACAGGAGATACGCAGTATTTT.

The gene calls are TRBV28 and TRBJ1-5; D remains ambiguous. The V gene lost 6 bases and the J gene lost 6 bases, with 9 bases spanning the gap. The length of the CDR3 is 12 residues. The germline V gene has CDR1 MDHEN and CDR2 SYDVKM. As DNA, the CDR3 is TGTGCCAGCAGCGTGGGAATTCAGCCCCAGCATTTT. This translates into CASSVGIQPQHF.

The rearrangement links TRBV7-3 to TRBJ2-3; D call uncertain. CDR3 length: 13 residues. Per the germline V gene, CDR1 is SGHTA and CDR2 is FQGTGA. Trimming stripped 4 bases from V and 4 bases from J, with 9 bases between. CDR3 sequence reads: CASSSRAADTQYF. DNA for the CDR3: TGTGCCAGCAGCTCCCGGGCAGCAGATACGCAGTATTTT. The complete variable domain, with remaining parts taken from reference TRBV7-3 and TRBJ2-3, reads GAGVSQTPSNKVTEKGKYVELRCDPISGHTALYWYRQSLGQGPEFLIYFQGTGAADDSGLPNDRFFAVRPEGSVSTLKIQRTERGDSAVYLCASSSRAADTQYFGPGTRLTVL.

The chain recombines TRBV19 with TRBJ2-5; TRBD1 might be the D (6 bases). The ends were cut back, 7 bases at V and 4 bases at J, with 13 bases in the middle. This CDR3 is built from 13 residues. Germline lookup yields CDR1 LNHDA and CDR2 SQIVND (reference sequence). The DNA of the CDR3 is TGTGCCAGTAAGAAACAGGGCGTAGAGACCCAGTACTTC. Its protein is CASKKQGVETQYF.

J is TRBJ1-2 and V is TRBV5-1; a weak D match, TRBD1 (5 bases). The CDR3 sequence is 16 residues long. V lost 3 bases and J 0 bases, leaving 15 bases between the germline ends. CDR1 is SGHRS, CDR2 YFSETQ, per germline. The CDR3, as DNA: TGCGCCAGCAGCTCACTTCAGGGAACCACTAACTATGGCTACACCTTC. Amino acid sequence: CASSSLQGTTNYGYTF.

Here the CDR3 reads CASSEVAGRGLGDTQYF. The DNA for the CDR3 is TGTGCCAGCAGTGAAGTGGCGGGCAGGGGGCTTGGAGATACGCAGTATTTT. This chain joins TRBV2 and TRBJ2-3, with 8 bases matching TRBD1. V lost 1 base, J lost 5 bases, and 11 bases stayed unmatched. CDR3 size: 17 residues. The germline V gene encodes CDR1 SNHLY and CDR2 FYNNEI. The whole variable domain, remainder taken from reference TRBV2 and TRBJ2-3, is EPEVTQTPSHQVTQMGQEVILRCVPISNHLYFYWYRQILGQKVEFLVSFYNNEISEKSEIFDDQFSVERPDGSNFTLKIRSTKLEDSAMYFCASSEVAGRGLGDTQYFGPGTRLTVL.

V is TRBV5-1 and J is TRBJ2-5; D unclear. Germline loops: CDR1 SGHRS, CDR2 YFSETQ. V lost 4 bases and J lost 5, with 21 bases in between. There are 16 residues in the CDR3. CDR3 protein: CASSGGGSLIGETQYF. The CDR3, as DNA: TGCGCCAGCAGCGGCGGCGGCAGTCTAATTGGGGAGACCCAGTACTTC. The variable domain in full, completed from reference TRBV5-1 and TRBJ2-5, reads KAGVTQTPRYLIKTRGQQVTLSCSPISGHRSVSWYQQTPGQGLQFLFEYFSETQRNKGNFPGRFSGRQFSNSRSEMNVSTLELGDSALYLCASSGGGSLIGETQYFGPGTRLLVL.

The J gene is TRBJ1-2, the V gene TRBV6-5; D not certain. Germline V gene data show CDR1 as MNHEY and CDR2 as SVGAGI. CDR3 size: 15 residues. The V end lost 6 bases, the J end lost 2 bases, and 16 bases lay between the germline ends. In DNA, the CDR3 is TGTGCCAGCAGGTCCCTAGGCAGCCTGAACTATGGCTACACCTTC. Translated: CASRSLGSLNYGYTF.

V usage is TRBV28 and J usage is TRBJ1-2; 7 bases match TRBD1. CDR1 and CDR2 from the germline V gene are MDHEN and SYDVKM. There are 14 residues in the CDR3. The J segment lost 4 bases and the V segment lost 6 bases, leaving 8 bases of the junction unmatched. CDR3 amino acids: CASRLNGQVYGYTF. In DNA, the CDR3 is TGTGCCAGCAGACTAAACGGACAGGTCTATGGCTACACCTTC.

This clone was seen just once. This chain joins TRBV7-2 and TRBJ2-7; tentatively, D is TRBD2 (6 bases). Trimming pared 3 bases from V and 1 base from J, leaving 10 bases between. Germline CDR1 reads SGHTA; CDR2 reads FQGNSA. CDR3 length: 14 residues. The CDR3 DNA reads TGTGCCAGCAGCTTCGCGGGGTTTTCCTACGAGCAGTACTTC. Amino acid sequence: CASSFAGFSYEQYF.

The chain uses TRBV10-2 and TRBJ2-5; no reliable D call. This CDR3 region has 13 residues. Per the germline V gene, CDR1 is WSHSY and CDR2 is SAAADI. Trimming took 5 bases from V and 1 from J, leaving 8 bases between them. The CDR3 region is CASSHAPQETQYF. The CDR3 nucleotides are TGCGCCAGCAGTCACGCTCCCCAAGAGACCCAGTACTTC.

The chain links TRBV6-6 to TRBJ2-2, with 7 bases that match TRBD1. Losses at the gene ends were 6 bases for V and 1 base for J; bases not matched to a gene: 2. There are 14 residues in the CDR3. Germline assignment: CDR1 MNHNY and CDR2 SVGAGI (reference sequence). For the CDR3, the DNA is TGTGCCAGCAGCCGGGACAGGAACACCGGGGAGCTGTTTTTT. It codes for CASSRDRNTGELFF.